The 22 T cell receptor beta chains below come from one sample, sequenced in a study of regulatory T cells in long-lasting Graves disease. Arm-PCR of CDR3 regions with iRepertoire HTBI primers generated TCR beta libraries. TCRdb fed the multiplex PCR reads into MiXCR, producing one record per CDR3 protein. The table has approximately 400,000 distinct CDR3 sequences, about a quarter seen once. Noted time point: persistent/refractory GD, antithyroid drugs over 5 years with positive TRAb. PBMCs were the source of the RNA used for TCR sequencing. This specimen consisted of peripheral blood mononuclear cells (PBMCs), obtained when the disease was refractory, from a patient treated with antithyroid drugs. These receptors all come from a female donor with Graves disease.

This chain uses TRBV27 with TRBJ1-1; TRBD1 matches at 10 bases. The CDR3 totals 15 residues. V lost 4 bases to trimming and J lost 6 bases; unmatched junction nucleotides: 8. CDR1 and CDR2 (germline): MNHEY, SMNVEV (reference sequence). Here the CDR3 reads CASSYSRQGAAEAFF. As DNA, the CDR3 is TGTGCCAGCAGTTACTCGAGACAGGGGGCAGCTGAAGCTTTCTTT.

This clonotype was recorded once. Possible read error: a much larger clone is one base away. This chain connects TRBV7-3 to TRBJ2-6; D call uncertain. Per the germline V gene, CDR1 is SGHTA and CDR2 is FQGTGA. V shed 8 bases and J shed 0 bases, with 5 bases lying between them. This CDR3 is 13 amino acids long. CDR3 sequence (DNA): TGTGCCAGCGGGGACTCTGGGGCCAACGTCCTGACTTTC. Translated: CASGDSGANVLTF.

This chain joins TRBV6-2 or TRBV6-3 and TRBJ1-2, with TRBD1 matching 7 bases. Germline loops: CDR1 MNHEY, CDR2 SVGEGT. V lost 5 bases, J lost 0 bases, and 6 bases stayed unmatched. This CDR3 region has 15 residues. CDR3 sequence (DNA): TGTGCCAGCAGTATTACAGGGGAGCCTAACTATGGCTACACCTTC. Residues: CASSITGEPNYGYTF.

CDR3 loop: CASSFDLGASNQPQHF. The CDR3 nucleotides read TGTGCCAGCAGCTTCGATTTGGGTGCCAGCAATCAGCCCCAGCATTTT. V usage is TRBV7-3 and J usage is TRBJ1-5, with D hard to call. The CDR3 loop spans 16 amino acids. V lost 3 bases and J 1 base, leaving 13 bases between the germline ends. Germline CDR1 is SGHTA and CDR2 is FQGTGA.

This clonotype occurred many times. The chain combines TRBV6-5 with TRBJ2-7; 7 bases align to TRBD1. The V gene's germline CDR1 is MNHEY and CDR2 SVGAGI. Unmatched junction bases numbered 10, after V lost 0 bases and J lost 5 bases. The CDR3 is made up of 16 amino acids. The CDR3 spells CASSYSSPGQTHEQYF. The CDR3 region has the DNA TGTGCCAGCAGTTACTCCTCGCCGGGACAGACCCACGAGCAGTACTTC.

This clonotype was detected many times. This chain connects TRBV12-3 or TRBV12-4 to TRBJ1-5; possibly TRBD1 for D (5 bases). V lost 2 bases to trimming and J lost 5 bases, with 10 bases between them. CDR3 size: 14 residues. The CDR3 region has the DNA TGTGCCAGCAGTTTATCAGGGTTGTATCAGCCCCAGCATTTT. Translating gives CASSLSGLYQPQHF.

A few counts support this clonotype. Here the CDR3 DNA reads TGCGCCAGCAGCTCGGTACCTCCCGGAACCCAGTACTTC. It encodes CASSSVPPGTQYF. This rearrangement joins TRBV5-1 to TRBJ2-5; D ambiguous. Germline CDR1 reads SGHRS; CDR2 reads YFSETQ. The CDR3 runs 13 residues. V was pared by 3 bases and J by 8 bases, with 14 bases between.

This clonotype has a count of ten or more. CDR3 loop: CASSLVAGANQPQHF. The CDR3 region has the DNA TGTGCCAGCAGCTTAGTTGCAGGGGCAAACCAGCCCCAGCATTTT. The chain recombines TRBV7-2 with TRBJ1-5; D is perhaps TRBD1 (6 bases). CDR1 is SGHTA, CDR2 FQGNSA, per germline. The V and J ends lost 1 base and 7 bases respectively, with 14 bases between them. The CDR3 has 15 amino acids.

Remarks on this clonotype: With only one base between it and a far larger clone, this is likely a read error. This rearrangement joins TRBV6-2 or TRBV6-3 to TRBJ1-5; no clear D. The CDR3 covers 15 residues. CDR1 MNHEY and CDR2 SVGEGT come from the germline V gene. Trimming shortened V by 7 bases and J by 3 bases, and 16 bases separated the two germline ends. CDR3 sequence (DNA): TGTGCCAGCACCGGGTCGGCAAGGATCAATCAGCCCCAGCATTTT. Its translation is CASTGSARINQPQHF.

This clonotype was seen many times. V and J are TRBV28 and TRBJ1-4, with D perhaps matching TRBD1 (5 bases). This CDR3 region has 14 residues. Germline CDR1 is MDHEN and CDR2 is SYDVKM. Trimming pared 6 bases from V and 5 bases from J, leaving 13 bases between. The CDR3 DNA sequence: TGTGCCAGCAGACCCGGGAGGGGCAATGAAAAACTGTTTTTT. Protein sequence: CASRPGRGNEKLFF.

In this sample, this clonotype turned up many times. This chain joins TRBV27 and TRBJ2-5; possibly TRBD1 or TRBD2 for D (5 bases each). Germline CDR1 and CDR2: MNHEY and SMNVEV (reference sequence). Trimming took off 0 bases at V and 5 bases at J, with 22 bases between the two ends. The CDR3 sequence is 18 residues long. This CDR3 is CASSLSGRADYLEETQYF. CDR3 nucleotides: TGTGCCAGCAGTTTATCGGGCAGGGCCGACTACCTGGAGGAGACCCAGTACTTC.

The chain has TRBV20-1 and TRBJ2-7; D possibly corresponds to TRBD2 (5 bases). Trimming pared 5 bases from V and 6 bases from J, leaving 14 bases between. The CDR3 totals 12 residues. CDR1 is DFQATT, CDR2 SNEGSKA, per germline (reference sequence). CDR3: CSAFPGGGEQYF. The CDR3 DNA reads TGCAGTGCTTTTCCTGGTGGAGGCGAGCAGTACTTC.

V usage is TRBV7-9 and J usage is TRBJ2-7, with D maybe TRBD2 (6 bases). Germline CDR1 SEHNR, CDR2 FQNEAQ (reference sequence). The CDR3 covers 15 residues. The V gene lost 5 bases and the J gene lost 0 bases, with 14 bases spanning the gap. The CDR3, as DNA: TGTGCCAGCAGCCCGCACCGGGGGAGCTCCTACGAGCAGTACTTC. Its protein product is CASSPHRGSSYEQYF.

The CDR3 loop reads CASNGYWNEQYF. The CDR3 bases are TGTGCCAGCAACGGGTATTGGAACGAGCAGTACTTC. The rearrangement uses TRBV6-1 and TRBJ2-7; D remains ambiguous. Deletions cut 7 bases from V and 5 bases from J, with 12 bases between. Looked up from germline, CDR1 is MNHNS and CDR2 is SASEGT. CDR3 length: 12 residues.

This clonotype appeared many times. This chain uses TRBV6-9 with TRBJ2-5; TRBD2 aligns across 9 bases. Unmatched junction bases numbered 10, after V lost 3 bases and J lost 5 bases. In germline, CDR1 is MNHGY, CDR2 SVAAGI. CDR3 length: 16 amino acids. The CDR3 here is CASSYSGGRAGETQYF. CDR3 nucleotides: TGTGCCAGCAGTTACTCTGGCGGGAGGGCCGGGGAGACCCAGTACTTC.

This clonotype occurred a few times. The chain employs TRBV29-1 and TRBJ2-1, with TRBD2 identical over 12 bases. V lost 3 bases, J lost 7 bases, and 4 bases stayed unmatched. The CDR3 sequence is 14 residues long. Germline V gene data show CDR1 as SQVTM and CDR2 as ANQGSEA. The CDR3 nucleotides are TGCAGCGTTGAGGAACTAGCGGGAGGTAATGAGCAGTTCTTC. Residues: CSVEELAGGNEQFF.

This clonotype was detected many times. The rearrangement links TRBV2 to TRBJ1-6; D ambiguous. The CDR3 sequence is 13 residues long. Trimming shortened V by 9 bases and J by 7 bases, and 13 bases separated the two germline ends. From germline, CDR1 is SNHLY and CDR2 FYNNEI. CDR3 nucleotides: TGTGCCAGGACTCTGACTAAAAATTCACCCCTCCACTTT. It codes for CARTLTKNSPLHF.

This chain uses TRBV7-9 with TRBJ1-2, with 8 positions matching TRBD1. CDR1 SEHNR and CDR2 FQNEAQ come from the germline V gene (reference sequence). The CDR3 totals 15 residues. V lost 1 base to trimming and J lost 3 bases; unmatched junction nucleotides: 4. The chain's CDR3 is CASSLVGRGHYGYTF. The DNA for the CDR3 is TGTGCCAGCAGCTTAGTTGGCAGGGGGCACTATGGCTACACCTTC.

There are many counts of this clonotype. The chain joins TRBV6-5 to TRBJ1-5; D gene unclear. This CDR3 spans 15 amino acids. Germline CDR1 MNHEY, CDR2 SVGAGI. V lost 2 bases to trimming and J lost 0 bases, with 8 bases between them. The CDR3 DNA reads as TGTGCCAGCAGTTACCTCCCGGATAGCAATCAGCCCCAGCATTTT. This translates into CASSYLPDSNQPQHF.

The chain links TRBV6-8 to TRBJ1-5; a possible D gene is TRBD1 (5 bases). CDR1 and CDR2 (germline): MNHGY, SAAAGT. V was pared by 6 bases and J by 6 bases, with 12 bases between. CDR3 length: 13 residues. This chain's CDR3 is CASSLLGGQPQHF. CDR3 coding DNA: TGTGCCAGCAGCCTCCTCGGGGGTCAGCCCCAGCATTTT.

This clonotype was recorded at least ten times. This rearrangement joins TRBV6-2 or TRBV6-3 to TRBJ2-7, with 7 positions matching TRBD2. After removal of 1 base from V and 1 base from J, the junction contained 4 bases not matched to a gene. This CDR3 contains 15 residues. Germline CDR1 and CDR2: MNHEY and SVGEGT. CDR3 sequence reads: CASSYWAGVSYEQYF. Written as DNA, the CDR3 is TGTGCCAGCAGTTACTGGGCGGGAGTGTCCTACGAGCAGTACTTC.

This chain connects TRBV28 to TRBJ2-5; D unresolved. CDR3 length equals 11 residues. Germline CDR1 MDHEN, CDR2 SYDVKM. The V end was cut by 10 bases, the J end by 5 bases, with 11 bases between. The CDR3 loop reads CATATGETQYF. The CDR3 region has the DNA TGTGCCACGGCCACCGGTGAGACCCAGTACTTC.